This T cell receptor beta chain was captured in a study of spatial heterogeneity in lung cancer. Germline values: CDR1 SGHRS, CDR2 YFSETQ. The germline V and J ends were trimmed by 4 bases and 3 bases, with 11 bases remaining between them. CDR3 length: 14 amino acids. As for time point: sample taken at primary tumor resection. Tumor, nontumor lung or frozen PBMC supplied whole RNA, sequenced without sorting. TCRdb itself ran the 5' RACE reads through MiXCR, one entry per CDR3 protein. The sample consists of around 45,000 distinct CDR3 sequences, roughly 15% of them appearing once. General study results and limits: At tumor resection, ubiquitous expanded TCRs were detected in blood more often than later.

This clonotype was recorded a few times. As yet, its antigen is unknown. This TCR derives from a male donor with early-stage non-small cell lung cancer. V is TRBV5-1 and J is TRBJ2-1; maybe TRBD1 (5 bases). The sequenced sample was PBMCs, obtained at surgery. Here the CDR3 reads CASSPTVDYNEQFF. The CDR3 nucleotides are TGCGCCAGCAGCCCGACAGTAGACTACAATGAGCAGTTCTTC.